A selection of T cell receptor beta chains follows, all from one sample in a study of early stage breast cancer tumors. Profiling relied on immunoSEQ multiplex PCR, and the TCRdb table lists in-frame clones only, not all of them. The table records 45,000 to 50,000 clones, 75% to 85% of them present only once. Sequenced input: blood. These receptors were collected from a person aged 45-60 years with breast cancer. Both conserved end residues are part of each CDR3. The D gene is left open where the match is weak. The size of a clone is reported for some rows only, either as once, few or many, or as a class for expanded clones.

j_call v_call clone_size d_call cdr3_aa cdr3_nt
TRBJ2-1 TRBV6-5 NA TRBD2 CASSYMAGGPHEQFF TGTGCCAGCAGTTACATGGCGGGGGGGCCCCATGAGCAGTTCTTC
TRBJ1-6 TRBV7-2 once NA CASSSNSKGRRHSPLHF TGTGCCAGCAGCTCGAACAGCAAGGGACGTCGCCACTCACCCCTCCACTTT
TRBJ2-6 TRBV6-1 NA NA CASVVEGSGANVLTF TGTGCCAGTGTGGTAGAGGGTTCCGGGGCCAACGTCCTGACTTTC
TRBJ1-6 TRBV6-1 NA NA CASREDRPYNSPLHF TGTGCCAGCAGAGAAGACAGGCCCTATAATTCACCCCTCCACTTT
TRBJ2-2 TRBV9 NA TRBD1 CASSERGGGTGAGGELFF TGTGCCAGCAGCGAGAGAGGGGGGGGGACAGGGGCTGGCGGGGAGCTGTTTTTT
TRBJ2-1 TRBV10-1 once TRBD2 CASSDTKLTSGSLDEQFF TGCGCCAGCAGTGACACTAAATTGACTAGCGGGAGTTTGGATGAGCAGTTCTTC
TRBJ2-4 TRBV19 NA TRBD1 CASSGDSRAKNIQYF TGTGCCAGTAGCGGGGACAGCCGAGCCAAAAACATTCAGTACTTC
TRBJ2-1 TRBV10-3 NA NA CATSAGGGTYNEQFF TGTGCCACCTCGGCAGGGGGGGGGACCTACAATGAGCAGTTCTTC
TRBJ1-3 TRBV6-5 NA NA CASSYSRLSSGNTIYF TGTGCCAGCAGTTACTCTAGGCTGAGCTCTGGAAACACCATATATTTT
TRBJ1-4 TRBV7-9 NA TRBD1 CASSYRPGTGGENEKLFF TGTGCCAGCAGCTACCGACCCGGGACAGGGGGTGAGAATGAAAAACTGTTTTTT
TRBJ1-2 TRBV5-1 few NA CASSSDGNYGYTF TGCGCCAGCAGCTCGGACGGAAACTATGGCTACACCTTC
TRBJ1-2 TRBV7-2 NA NA CASSPFWDNHYGYTF TGTGCCAGCAGCCCATTTTGGGATAACCACTATGGCTACACCTTC
TRBJ2-1 TRBV7-9 NA NA CASSPSAEQFF TGTGCCAGCAGCCCGAGCGCTGAGCAGTTCTTC
TRBJ2-1 TRBV6-5 NA NA CASSYSLPGNEQFF TGTGCCAGCAGTTACTCCCTACCTGGGAATGAGCAGTTCTTC
TRBJ1-2 TRBV7-2 once NA CASSFGGARNYGYTF TGTGCCAGCAGCTTTGGGGGGGCGAGAAACTATGGCTACACCTTC
TRBJ1-2 TRBV6-5 few NA CASSSTTTGNYGYTF TGTGCCAGCAGTTCAACAACAACAGGGAACTATGGCTACACCTTC
TRBJ2-1 TRBV18 NA NA CASSKGDPGHNEQFF TGTGCCAGCTCAAAAGGGGACCCAGGACACAATGAGCAGTTCTTC
TRBJ2-7 TRBV6-6 NA TRBD2 CASSPWTSGSYEQYF TGTGCCAGCAGTCCATGGACTAGCGGGAGCTACGAGCAGTACTTC
TRBJ1-2 TRBV7-2 NA TRBD1 CASSLWTGNYGYTF TGTGCCAGCAGCTTATGGACAGGGAACTATGGCTACACCTTC
TRBJ1-1 TRBV5-1 few NA CASSLGVSMTAAEAFF TGCGCCAGCAGCTTGGGTGTGTCGATGACGGCAGCTGAAGCTTTCTTT
TRBJ1-6 TRBV28 once TRBD1 CAISPISDRTYNSPLHF TGTGCCATCTCCCCTATCTCGGACAGGACCTATAATTCACCCCTCCACTTT
TRBJ2-1 TRBV4-3 few NA CASSQDEVRSYNEQFF TGCGCCAGCAGCCAAGATGAAGTCAGATCCTACAATGAGCAGTTCTTC
TRBJ2-3 TRBV10-1 NA TRBD2 CASIGLRSWLAAIGGTDTQYF TGCGCCAGCATCGGCTTAAGGAGTTGGCTAGCGGCAATTGGCGGAACAGATACGCAGTATTTT
TRBJ1-1 TRBV2 NA TRBD1 CASSGQGRGAEAFF TGTGCCAGCAGTGGACAGGGGCGTGGGGCTGAAGCTTTCTTT
TRBJ2-7 TRBV5-1 few TRBD2 CASSSQGLADYEQYF TGCGCCAGCAGCTCCCAGGGACTAGCGGACTACGAGCAGTACTTC
TRBJ1-6 TRBV30 NA TRBD1 CAWGAGTESSPLHF TGTGCCTGGGGGGCCGGGACAGAGAGTTCACCCCTCCACTTT
TRBJ2-3 TRBV10-2 NA NA CASSDRTEHTDTQYF TGCGCCAGCAGTGATAGGACAGAACACACAGATACGCAGTATTTT
TRBJ1-5 TRBV19 NA NA CASSLEASNQPQHF TGTGCCAGTAGCTTAGAGGCGAGCAATCAGCCCCAGCATTTT
TRBJ1-2 TRBV7-2 once NA CASSLTLVGYGYTF TGTGCCAGCAGCTTAACACTGGTGGGCTATGGCTACACCTTC
TRBJ2-1 TRBV11-3 NA TRBD2 CASSPSGTSGGANNEQFF TGTGCCAGCAGCCCCTCCGGGACTAGCGGGGGGGCCAACAATGAGCAGTTCTTC
TRBJ1-2 TRBV28 NA NA CASSLDRVLGYGYTF TGTGCCAGCAGTTTAGATAGGGTATTAGGGTATGGCTACACCTTC